This TCR beta chain is from a study of regulatory T cells in long-lasting Graves disease (dated by TCRdb to about 2021). Regarding the research as a whole: Antithyroid drugs had been taken for less than 3 months by newly diagnosed Graves' disease patients. Persistent Graves' disease patients were compared with newly diagnosed Graves' disease patients by peripheral blood TCR sequencing and RNA sequencing. The study took place in China and was registered as a clinical trial. TCR sequencing covered about 13 persistent and around 20 newly diagnosed Graves' disease patients, some 35 samples in total.

Library preparation employed multiplex PCR. TCRdb records Illumina HiSeq 4000 as the sequencer. iRepertoire HTBI primers and Arm-PCR amplification of CDR3 regions were used to construct TCR beta libraries. Gel purification was performed on PCR products prior to sequencing. In the original analysis: Gene usage analysis of CDR3 amino acid clonotypes relied on the 55 to 80 TRBV and 14 TRBJ segments identified across samples. Filtered high-quality paired reads were merged into contigs using COPE and FqMerger. BLAST was used to align contigs to IMGT TRBV, TRBD and TRBJ reference genes, and CDR3 was defined according to IMGT. Clonotypes above 0.1% frequency were classified as highly expanded clones. Shannon entropy was used to measure repertoire diversity, and the Gini coefficient was used to measure V-J evenness. Clonotypes shared by more than one individual were considered public. Through fastp at Q25 and MiXCR, TCRdb rebuilt clones from the public reads, retaining in-frame beta chains. Every distinct CDR3 protein forms one entry, paired with its most common genes and DNA. TCRdb, not the authors, supplied the V and J calls. For this sample the table gives approximately 470,000 distinct CDR3 sequences, of which roughly 15% were detected only once. The ten largest clones add up to 12% of the sample.

Taken with the paper, the label for time point translates to: newly diagnosed GD, antithyroid drugs for less than 3 months. RNA was extracted from PBMCs in TRIzol for both TCR sequencing and RNA sequencing. The diagnosis of Graves' disease followed American Thyroid Association guidelines. Patients for the study were recruited at an endocrinology department in Xi'an, China. Each patient gave 7 to 9.5 milliliters of peripheral blood, collected in an EDTA anticoagulant tube. Ficoll Paque Plus density gradient separation was used to isolate PBMCs, and no further T cell sorting was performed. RNA quality was checked with an Agilent 2100 Bioanalyzer and agarose gel, and concentration with a NanoDrop 2000. The sample holds many counts of this clonotype. Its antigen target is currently unknown. Base-call qualities are not available, and no considerably larger clone is one nucleotide away. CDR1 and CDR2 were assigned from the germline V gene as MDHEN and SYDVKM. The CDR3 holds 15 amino acids from the cysteine to the phenylalanine. Here the CDR3 DNA is all that survives: 45 bases in frame from base 1. V loses 6 bases of germline sequence and J loses 2 bases, and the interval between the two ends is 15 bases.

General findings and caveats noted by the study authors: Lower TCR Shannon entropy and fewer highly expanded clones were observed in persistent Graves' disease patients than in newly diagnosed patients, which suggested clonal expansion. The small sample size was acknowledged by the authors as a limitation that may reduce accuracy. Patients with persistent disease shared more public clonotypes (under 3,000) than newly diagnosed patients did (966). Sequencing and analysis were limited to the TCR beta chain. Only peripheral blood was studied, because thyroid tissue, the primary lesion, was inaccessible. Persistent disease showed preferential use of TRBV28, TRBJ1-2 and TRBJ2-5, whereas newly diagnosed disease favored TRBV20-1 and TRBJ2-1.

The same specimen was also included in a second study, on T cells in Graves' hyperthyroidism and ophthalmopathy. The second study's paper adds: A patient counted as having stable Graves' hyperthyroidism if no progression to ophthalmopathy occurred over 18 months of follow-up. The hyperthyroidism patients were between 18 and 65 years old and newly diagnosed, with a disease duration of less than 2 months. Exclusion was applied to patients with uncontrolled infections, other autoimmune diseases, pregnancy or lactation. Diagnoses were established on the basis of clinical symptoms, serum thyroxine and TRAb, thyroid ultrasound, and orbital computed tomography. A first-round RT-PCR of the TCR CDR3 used the HTBI primer set with the Qiagen OneStep RT-PCR kit. Most expanded thyroid clonotypes (frequency above 0.001) were also detected in blood, suggesting blood repertoires may reflect thyroid immune responses. Ophthalmopathy was separated from stable hyperthyroidism by a 13 V-J signature model, with over 85% sensitivity and roughly 81% specificity obtained in cross-validation and 80%/75% obtained in testing. In validation, the model predicted progression to ophthalmopathy with around 71% sensitivity and approximately 72% specificity, a median of about 6.7 months before onset. To identify distinguishing TCR V-J signatures, a discovery cohort of 90 to 100 patients was used, comprising 40 to 45 with Graves' ophthalmopathy and roughly 60 with stable Graves' hyperthyroidism. An independent validation cohort of 18 to 20 hyperthyroidism patients and 17 patients who later progressed to ophthalmopathy tested prospective prediction of ophthalmopathy. The roughly 100 discovery patients were randomly divided into training and test sets at a 7:3 ratio. Thyroid tissue and blood T-cell repertoires from more than 5 Graves' hyperthyroidism patients were also compared in the study. Following sampling, methimazole starting at 30 mg daily was given to hyperthyroidism patients, and high-dose intravenous methylprednisolone was given to ophthalmopathy patients. Libraries were constructed in a second round of multiplex PCR, after which size selection and purification were performed. Paired-end sequencing of the libraries was performed with 100 bp reads on an Illumina HiSeq2000. Raw data were processed with SOAPnuke, discarding reads with adapters, uncalled bases, mean Phred below 15, or no exact constant-primer or identifier match. COPE v1.2.5 was used to merge the high-quality paired reads, and each unique nucleotide sequence was defined as a clonotype. MiTCR v1.1 was used to align the clonotypes against IMGT TRBV, TRBD and TRBJ reference segments. The analysis was restricted to V-J combinations with a frequency above 0.0001, which together covered 99.2% of the repertoires. The TCS score was defined as the ratio of F50 (clonal expansion) to E x V (chaos), calculated using BLOSUM62-based TCRdist between CDR3 peptides within each V-J. Welch's t-statistics and random forest reduced around 520 V-J features to 13, which were used in a naive Bayes classifier (R e1071). Sample size was not statistically predetermined, and investigators were not blinded to group allocation. The paper reports TCR Vbeta CDR3 sequencing of 130 to 150 peripheral blood samples: approximately 41 ophthalmopathy, some 80 hyperthyroidism and about 17 progressor patients.

The starting material was peripheral blood mononuclear cells (PBMCs), obtained at new diagnosis, from a patient treated with antithyroid drugs. The source is a middle-aged man with Graves disease. Donor details come from another sample of the same person, matched by shared clones. The rearrangement joined TRBV28 to TRBJ2-3, with TRBD1 as a weak D call on 6 bases. The DNA sequence is as follows: TGTGCCAGCAGCCTCTCAGGGGCCTTCACAGATACGCAGTATTTT. Translated, it reads CASSLSGAFTDTQYF.